This T cell receptor beta chain was sequenced for a study of radiotherapy plus CTLA-4 blockade in lung cancer. Study at large: Objective responses emerged in around a sixth of patients, and 30% to 40% attained disease control. Study findings and constraints: Tumor-derived TCR clones expanded in blood after radiotherapy plus ipilimumab.

Here immunoSEQ multiplex PCR was the method, and the copy in TCRdb shows in-frame clones only, minus some. The sample shows tens of thousands of clones, roughly 90% of them seen only once. The V segment lost 4 bases and the J segment 6 bases; nucleotides outside the gene matches: 9. CDR1 is SGDLS, CDR2 YYNGEE, per germline. This CDR3 comprises 15 residues. Remarks on this clone: No antigen is known for it.

The material was peripheral blood, obtained from a patient treated with radiotherapy plus ipilimumab. This TCR derives from a human donor with non-small cell lung cancer whose response to radiotherapy plus ipilimumab could not be evaluated. The genes are TRBV9 and TRBJ1-4, with TRBD1 matching 7 bases. The CDR3 bases are TGTGCCAGCAGCACCCAAAACAGGGGCTATGAAAAACTGTTTTTT. Residues: CASSTQNRGYEKLFF.